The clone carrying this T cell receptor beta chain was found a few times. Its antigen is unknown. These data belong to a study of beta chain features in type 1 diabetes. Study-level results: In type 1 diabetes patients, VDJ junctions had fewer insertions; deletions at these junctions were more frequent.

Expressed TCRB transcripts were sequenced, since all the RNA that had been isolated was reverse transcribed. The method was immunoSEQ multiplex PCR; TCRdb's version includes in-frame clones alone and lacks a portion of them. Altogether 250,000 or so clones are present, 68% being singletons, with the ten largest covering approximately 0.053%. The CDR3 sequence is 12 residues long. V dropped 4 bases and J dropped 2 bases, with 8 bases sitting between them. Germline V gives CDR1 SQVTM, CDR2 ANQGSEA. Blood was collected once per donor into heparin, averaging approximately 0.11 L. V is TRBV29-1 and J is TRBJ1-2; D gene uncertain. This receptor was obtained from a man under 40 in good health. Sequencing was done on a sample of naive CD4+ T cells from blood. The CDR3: CSVVYRNYGYTF. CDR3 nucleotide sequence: TGCAGCGTTGTTTACCGAAACTATGGCTACACCTTC.